These 21 T cell receptor beta chains were all obtained from the same sample, sequenced in a study of control samples from healthy donors and cancer patients. Only in-frame clones appear in the TCRdb table, and some are missing; sequencing was by immunoSEQ multiplex PCR. The table lists about 60,000 clones, around 90% of them singletons, with around 1.7% in the top ten. Material: PBMCs. Receptors originate from a man in his forties with colorectal cancer.

This sequence joins TRBV2 and TRBJ2-5, with 10 bases matching TRBD2. The V and J ends lost 1 base and 2 bases, in that order; junction bases with no gene match: 4. Germline V gene data show CDR1 as SNHLY and CDR2 as FYNNEI. The CDR3 sequence is 16 residues long. CDR3 in amino acids: CASSEGIAGGQETQYF. CDR3 DNA: TGTGCCAGCAGTGAAGGGATAGCGGGGGGACAAGAGACCCAGTACTTC. Full variable domain (rest looked up from reference TRBV2 and TRBJ2-5): EPEVTQTPSHQVTQMGQEVILRCVPISNHLYFYWYRQILGQKVEFLVSFYNNEISEKSEIFDDQFSVERPDGSNFTLKIRSTKLEDSAMYFCASSEGIAGGQETQYFGPGTRLLVL.

This clone has a handful of counts. The V call is TRBV7-9, the J call TRBJ2-1, with D possibly being TRBD1 (6 bases). CDR1 is SEHNR and CDR2 is FQNEAQ in the germline V gene (reference sequence). This CDR3 has 13 residues. The V and J ends lost 3 bases and 7 bases respectively, with 10 bases between them. The CDR3 DNA sequence: TGTGCCAGCAGCTTGTGGGGGCCGAATGAGCAGTTCTTC. It specifies CASSLWGPNEQFF. The full variable domain, in which reference TRBV7-9 and TRBJ2-1 provide the parts outside the CDR3, is DTGVSQNPRHKITKRGQNVTFRCDPISEHNRLYWYRQTLGQGPEFLTYFQNEAQLEKSRLLSDRFSAERPKGSFSTLEIQRTEQGDSAMYLCASSLWGPNEQFFGPGTRLTVL.

This chain links TRBV18 with TRBJ2-2; no clear D. V was shortened by 1 base and J by 5 bases, with 11 bases between the two germline ends. The CDR3 totals 15 residues. Germline values: CDR1 KGHSH, CDR2 LQKENI. CDR3 sequence reads: CASSPLASGTGELFF. In DNA form, the CDR3 reads TGTGCCAGCTCACCACTGGCCTCTGGGACCGGGGAGCTGTTTTTT.

This clone has just one count. The chain is built from TRBV19 and TRBJ1-5; 8 bases fit TRBD1. This CDR3 spans 13 amino acids. Germline loops: CDR1 LNHDA, CDR2 SQIVND (reference sequence). Trimming took 11 bases from V and 2 from J; bases not matched to a gene: 5. CDR3 sequence reads: CASQGGGNQPQHF. The DNA for the CDR3 is TGTGCCTCACAGGGGGGAGGCAATCAGCCCCAGCATTTT. Full variable domain (missing parts from reference TRBV19 and TRBJ1-5): DGGITQSPKYLFRKEGQNVTLSCEQNLNHDAMYWYRQDPGQGLRLIYYSQIVNDFQKGDIAEGYSVSREKKESFPLTVTSAQKNPTAFYLCASQGGGNQPQHFGDGTRLSIL.

This chain uses TRBV7-2 with TRBJ1-2; maybe TRBD1 (5 bases). CDR1 and CDR2 from the germline V gene are SGHTA and FQGNSA. The CDR3 has 12 amino acids. V dropped 5 bases and J dropped 5 bases, with 9 bases sitting between them. CDR3 sequence: CASSIDRYGYTF. For the CDR3, the DNA is TGTGCCAGCAGCATAGACAGATATGGCTACACCTTC. Variable domain in full (rest from reference TRBV7-2 and TRBJ1-2): GAGVSQSPSNKVTEKGKDVELRCDPISGHTALYWYRQSLGQGLEFLIYFQGNSAPDKSGLPSDRFSAERTGGSVSTLTIQRTQQEDSAVYLCASSIDRYGYTFGSGTRLTVV.

This clone was counted only a few times. This chain connects TRBV3-1 (or the pseudogene TRBV3-2) to TRBJ1-5; TRBD1 matches 7 bases. The CDR3 is 14 residues long. V trimming: 3 bases; J trimming: 3 bases; junction bases outside the gene matches: 2. Germline CDR1 reads LGHDT; CDR2 reads YNNKEL (reference sequence). This CDR3 is CASSQGTANQPQHF. CDR3 DNA sequence: TGTGCCAGCAGCCAGGGGACAGCCAATCAGCCCCAGCATTTT.

This clone came up once. The chain links TRBV5-1 to TRBJ1-2; 8 bases are shared with TRBD1. CDR1 and CDR2 (germline): SGHRS, YFSETQ. The CDR3 is made up of 15 amino acids. V lost 2 bases, J lost 1 base, and 4 bases stayed unmatched. CDR3 in DNA: TGCGCCAGCAGCTTTTTTGGACAGGGTAACTATGGCTACACCTTC. This gives the protein CASSFFGQGNYGYTF.

V usage is TRBV19 and J usage is TRBJ1-1; 11 bases match TRBD1. Losses at the gene ends were 6 bases for V and 3 bases for J; bases not matched to a gene: 9. The germline gives CDR1 LNHDA, CDR2 SQIVND (reference sequence). This CDR3 region has 16 residues. CDR3: CASRNLKGQGDTEAFF. Written as DNA, the CDR3 is TGTGCCAGTAGAAATCTGAAGGGACAGGGGGACACTGAAGCTTTCTTT.

The rearrangement uses TRBV4-2 and TRBJ1-1; maybe TRBD1 (5 bases). V dropped 2 bases and J dropped 0 bases, with 7 bases sitting between them. CDR1 LGHNA and CDR2 YNFKEQ come from the germline V gene. The CDR3 extends over 14 amino acids. The CDR3 here is CASSQRQMNTEAFF. CDR3 nucleotides: TGTGCCAGCAGCCAAAGACAGATGAACACTGAAGCTTTCTTT.

The V gene is TRBV4-1, the J gene TRBJ2-7, with TRBD1 matching 9 bases. With V trimmed by 1 base and J by 6 bases, 4 bases remained unmatched. Germline V gene lookup returns CDR1 MGHRA and CDR2 YSYEKL. The CDR3 consists of 14 residues. The CDR3 region has the DNA TGCGCCAGCAGCCAAGGGGACAGGGTCCTCGAGCAGTACTTC. This gives the protein CASSQGDRVLEQYF.

This chain uses TRBV6-2 or TRBV6-3 with TRBJ2-5; 9 bases agree with TRBD2. Germline-derived CDR1 and CDR2 are MNHEY and SVGEGT. The CDR3 is made up of 15 amino acids. V was clipped by 5 bases and J by 3 bases; unmatched bases: 7. In DNA form, the CDR3 reads TGTGCCAGCAGTAGAGGACTAGCGCATGAAGAGACCCAGTACTTC. This translates into CASSRGLAHEETQYF.

This chain uses TRBV27 with TRBJ2-7; TRBD2 aligns across 7 bases. Unmatched junction bases numbered 16, after V lost 10 bases and J lost 4 bases. There are 15 residues in the CDR3. In germline, CDR1 is MNHEY, CDR2 SMNVEV (reference sequence). CDR3 residues: CATRGGRGAGYEQYF. DNA of the CDR3: TGTGCCACCCGCGGTGGGAGGGGCGCCGGTTACGAGCAGTACTTC.

The rearrangement uses TRBV5-6 and TRBJ1-3, with no clear D. Germline V gene sequence: CDR1 SGHDT, CDR2 YYEEEE. V was shortened by 4 bases and J by 2 bases, with 7 bases between the two germline ends. The CDR3 is 13 residues long. The CDR3 DNA reads TGTGCCAGCAGCAGGGTTGCTGGAAACACCATATATTTT. Translating it yields CASSRVAGNTIYF. The full variable domain, completed using reference TRBV5-6 and TRBJ1-3, is DAGVTQSPTHLIKTRGQQVTLRCSPKSGHDTVSWYQQALGQGPQFIFQYYEEEERQRGNFPDRFSGHQFPNYSSELNVNALLLGDSALYLCASSRVAGNTIYFGEGSWLTVV.

The J gene is TRBJ2-7, the V gene TRBV9; D is undetermined. Between the trimmed V and J ends, which lost 0 bases and 7 bases, there was a span of 17 bases. This CDR3 is built from 15 residues. CDR1 and CDR2 from the germline V gene are SGDLS and YYNGEE. CDR3 region: CASSVGSTTPTEQYF. In nucleotides, the CDR3 is TGTGCCAGCAGCGTAGGATCAACCACACCTACGGAGCAGTACTTC. The full variable domain, its missing parts supplied by reference TRBV9 and TRBJ2-7, is DSGVTQTPKHLITATGQRVTLRCSPRSGDLSVYWYQQSLDQGLQFLIQYYNGEERAKGNILERFSAQQFPDLHSELNLSSLELGDSALYFCASSVGSTTPTEQYFGPGTRLTVT.

The chain joins TRBV14 to TRBJ2-4; D remains unclear. The CDR3 spans 14 residues. Between the trimmed V and J ends, which lost 2 bases and 6 bases, there was a span of 11 bases. Germline V CDR1 and CDR2: SGHDN, FVKESK. This chain's CDR3 is CASSQNSLGNIQYF. The CDR3 DNA reads TGTGCCAGCAGCCAAAATAGTCTCGGAAACATTCAGTACTTC. Full variable domain (rest looked up from reference TRBV14 and TRBJ2-4): EAGVTQFPSHSVIEKGQTVTLRCDPISGHDNLYWYRRVMGKEIKFLLHFVKESKQDESGMPNNRFLAERTGGTYSTLKVQPAELEDSGVYFCASSQNSLGNIQYFGAGTRLSVL.

V gene TRBV19 combines with J gene TRBJ2-4; possibly TRBD1 or TRBD2 for D (5 bases each). The length of the CDR3 is 14 residues. CDR1 is LNHDA and CDR2 is SQIVND in the germline V gene (reference sequence). Trimming shortened V by 5 bases and J by 8 bases, and 16 bases separated the two germline ends. The CDR3 region has the DNA TGTGCCAGTAGTTTTACGGGACCAGGCTACATTCAGTACTTC. Amino acid sequence: CASSFTGPGYIQYF.

The V call is TRBV7-9, the J call TRBJ2-3; D might be TRBD1 or TRBD2, each matching 6 bases. Germline-derived CDR1 and CDR2 are SEHNR and FQNEAQ (reference sequence). The length of the CDR3 is 16 residues. Deletions cut 5 bases from V and 0 bases from J, with 15 bases between. The CDR3 DNA reads TGTGCCAGCAGCCCCCGGGGGCGGAGTAGCACAGATACGCAGTATTTT. Encoded protein: CASSPRGRSSTDTQYF.

J is TRBJ2-7 and V is TRBV4-1; D possibly corresponds to TRBD2 (5 bases). Trimming took off 5 bases at V and 7 bases at J, with 21 bases between the two ends. Germline V gene lookup returns CDR1 MGHRA and CDR2 YSYEKL. The CDR3 consists of 15 residues. DNA of the CDR3: TGCGCCAGCAGCGTAGTAATCGGGGTTTGGTCAGAGCAGTACTTC. Protein product: CASSVVIGVWSEQYF.

J is TRBJ2-3 and V is TRBV3-1 (or the pseudogene TRBV3-2), with 10 bases lining up with TRBD1. The germline CDR1 and CDR2 sequences are LGHDT and YNNKEL (reference sequence). J was trimmed by 3 bases and V by 4 bases; bases with no gene match: 4. The length of the CDR3 is 15 residues. CDR3 protein: CASSPWDRGTDTQYF. CDR3 in DNA: TGTGCCAGCAGCCCCTGGGACAGGGGAACAGATACGCAGTATTTT.

CDR3 region: CASSYAGEDLEQYF. The CDR3 bases are TGTGCCAGCAGTTACGCGGGGGAGGATCTCGAGCAGTACTTC. The chain combines TRBV6-2 or TRBV6-3 with TRBJ2-7; 7 bases are a match to TRBD2. V shed 2 bases, J shed 6 bases, and the junction held 7 bases outside the gene matches. Germline V gene lookup returns CDR1 MNHEY and CDR2 SVGEGT. The CDR3 runs to 14 residues.

The gene calls are TRBV9 and TRBJ1-6; D unresolved. Between the trimmed V and J ends, which lost 0 bases and 10 bases, there was a span of 11 bases. CDR3 size: 14 residues. Germline assignment: CDR1 SGDLS and CDR2 YYNGEE. In DNA, the CDR3 is TGTGCCAGCAGCGTAGGTACAGTTGGCTCACCCCTCCACTTT. Its translation is CASSVGTVGSPLHF.